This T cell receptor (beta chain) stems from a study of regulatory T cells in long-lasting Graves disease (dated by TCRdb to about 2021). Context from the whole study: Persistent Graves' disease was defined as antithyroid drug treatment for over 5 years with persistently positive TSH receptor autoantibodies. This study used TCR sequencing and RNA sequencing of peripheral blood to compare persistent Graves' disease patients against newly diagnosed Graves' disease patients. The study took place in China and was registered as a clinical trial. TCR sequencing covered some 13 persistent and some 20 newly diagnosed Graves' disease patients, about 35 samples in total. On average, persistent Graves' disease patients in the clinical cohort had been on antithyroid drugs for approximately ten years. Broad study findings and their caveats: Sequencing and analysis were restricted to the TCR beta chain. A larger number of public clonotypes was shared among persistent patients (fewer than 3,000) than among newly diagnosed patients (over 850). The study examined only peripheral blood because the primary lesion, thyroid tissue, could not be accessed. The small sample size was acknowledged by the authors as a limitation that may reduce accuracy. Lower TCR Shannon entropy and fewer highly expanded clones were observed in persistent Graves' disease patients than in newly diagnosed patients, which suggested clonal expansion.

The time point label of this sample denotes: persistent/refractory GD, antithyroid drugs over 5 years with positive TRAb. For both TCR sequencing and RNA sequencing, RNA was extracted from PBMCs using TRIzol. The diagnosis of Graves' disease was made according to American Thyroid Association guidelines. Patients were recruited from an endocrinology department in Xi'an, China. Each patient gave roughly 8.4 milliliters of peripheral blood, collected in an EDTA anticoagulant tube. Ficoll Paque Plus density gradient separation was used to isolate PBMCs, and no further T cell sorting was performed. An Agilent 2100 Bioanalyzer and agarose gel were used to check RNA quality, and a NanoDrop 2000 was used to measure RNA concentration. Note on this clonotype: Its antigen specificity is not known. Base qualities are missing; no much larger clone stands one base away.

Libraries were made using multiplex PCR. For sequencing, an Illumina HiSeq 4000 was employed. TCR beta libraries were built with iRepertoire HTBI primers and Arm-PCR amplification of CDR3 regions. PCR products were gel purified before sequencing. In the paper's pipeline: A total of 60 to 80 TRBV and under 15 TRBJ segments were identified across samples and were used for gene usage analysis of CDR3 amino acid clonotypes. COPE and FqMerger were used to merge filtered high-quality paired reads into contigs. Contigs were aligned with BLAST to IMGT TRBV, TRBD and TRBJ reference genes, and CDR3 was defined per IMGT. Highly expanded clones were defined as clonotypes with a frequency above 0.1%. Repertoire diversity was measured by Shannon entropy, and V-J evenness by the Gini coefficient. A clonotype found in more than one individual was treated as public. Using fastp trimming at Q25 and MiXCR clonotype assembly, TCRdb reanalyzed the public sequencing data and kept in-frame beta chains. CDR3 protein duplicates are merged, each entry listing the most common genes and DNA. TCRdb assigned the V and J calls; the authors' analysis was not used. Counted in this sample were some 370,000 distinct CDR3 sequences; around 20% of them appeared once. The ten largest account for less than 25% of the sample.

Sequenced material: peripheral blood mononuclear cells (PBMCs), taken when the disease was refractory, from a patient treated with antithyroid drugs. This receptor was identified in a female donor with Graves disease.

The DNA reads TGCAGTGCCTCGGACAGACGAAAGGAGACCCAGTACTTC. Translation gives CSASDRRKETQYF. The V and J segments used are TRBV20-1 and TRBJ2-5; a tentative D call is TRBD1 (6 bases match). CDR1 and CDR2 are drawn from the germline V gene (reference sequence): DFQATT, SNEGSKA. Between the V and J ends, shortened by 6 bases and 5 bases respectively, the junction contains 16 bases. Including the terminal cysteine and phenylalanine, the CDR3 comprises 13 residues. Of all the DNA, just the CDR3 is kept, 39 bases in frame from base 1.